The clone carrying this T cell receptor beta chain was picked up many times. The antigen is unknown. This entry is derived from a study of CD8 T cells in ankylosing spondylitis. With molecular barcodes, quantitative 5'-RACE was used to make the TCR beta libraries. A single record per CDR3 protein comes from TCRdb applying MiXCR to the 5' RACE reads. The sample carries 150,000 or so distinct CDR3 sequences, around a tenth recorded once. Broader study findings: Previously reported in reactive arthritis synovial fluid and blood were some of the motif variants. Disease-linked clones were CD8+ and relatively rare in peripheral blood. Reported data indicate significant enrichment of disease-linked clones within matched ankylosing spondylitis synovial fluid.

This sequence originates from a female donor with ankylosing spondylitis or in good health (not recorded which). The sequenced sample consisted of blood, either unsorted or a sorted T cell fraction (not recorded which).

The CDR3: CAARRGGDGYTF. The CDR3 nucleotides are TGTGCCGCCCGACGAGGGGGCGATGGCTACACCTTC. The chain couples TRBV12-3 or TRBV12-4 to TRBJ1-2; 7 bases fit TRBD1. After removal of 11 bases from V and 6 bases from J, the junction contained 9 bases not matched to a gene. The CDR3 loop spans 12 amino acids.